This T cell receptor beta chain was sequenced in a study of CD4 T cells in relation to SARS-CoV-2 and coronaviruses (dated by TCRdb to the early 2020s). Looking at the study overall: Using patient-derived lymphoblastoid cell lines, the shared crossreactive spike epitopes were mapped to their HLA restriction. The study assessed, at the TCR clonotype level, memory CD4+ T cell crossreactivity between SARS-CoV-2 and common cold coronavirus spike proteins. For other donors in the study, expansion assays were sequenced with a different, Illumina-based TCR-beta assay. The Adaptive Biotechnologies TCR-sequencing kit was used to sequence samples from a few pre-COVID donors and the naive versus memory experiments, whereas other data were Illumina-based. Points the paper makes about the study in general: In about 60% of donors, memory CD4+ clonotypes turned up that crossrecognized SARS-CoV-2 and at least one common cold coronavirus spike. Small numbers of patients and of tested TCRs limited the study. Crossreactive clones showed significantly weaker SARS-CoV-2-driven expansion than monoreactive clones, consistent with antigenic imprinting. Crossreactivity analysis was centred on spike protein, so crossreactivity against other viral proteins was not assessed. Sequencing naive versus memory cells indicated that the assay picks up memory recall responses, not primary responses primed during culture. Pre-pandemic and post-infection samples were not both contributed by any donor, so tracing of the source of pre-existing responses was limited.

CD4+ T cells from unexposed donors were collected before the COVID-19 pandemic (2011-2018). Naive and memory CD4+ T cells were separated from cryopreserved PBMCs by first enriching for CD4 and then performing EasySep naive CD4+ T cell enrichment. The leukapheresis product used for the unexposed donors was purchased from a commercial source. PBMCs were isolated from leukapheresis product or whole blood by Ficoll-Paque PLUS gradient centrifugation. PBMCs were either used fresh in the expansion assay or cryopreserved at -140 degrees C. The QIAamp Micro DNA Kit was used to extract genomic DNA from the CD4+ T cells. Deep-resolution immunoSEQ TCR-beta sequencing was performed on DNA from uncultured naive and memory CD4+ T cells. In the paper's pipeline: During preprocessing, nonproductive sequences were discarded, as were any CDR3s that did not begin with C, did not end with F or W, or were shorter than 7 amino acids. Cultured and uncultured naive and memory CD4+ repertoires were searched for CDR3s previously identified as spike- and CEF-reactive. CDR3 homology was measured as pairwise Levenshtein distance, computed with the stringdist R package after trimming three terminal residues from each end. TCRdb holds this immuneACCESS table with in-frame rearrangements only. Some clones are missing; in checked studies, unresolved V genes explain under half, and the rest has no known cause. The DNA gave D and trimming, while V, J and clone size come from that table. This sample lists approximately 70,000 clones; more than 85% were detected once. The leading ten clones occupy 0.2% to 0.25% of the sample.

Comments on this clone: Its antigen remains unidentified. Per-base quality was not reported, and no clone a single base away is much larger than it.

The receptor was derived from a human donor in good health. The sequencing sample was made of naive CD4+ T cells from PBMCs. Read against the paper, the sample's cell subset or site label means: naive CD4+ T cells isolated by negative enrichment.

The nucleotide sequence is TGTGCCAGCAGTTTCGGGCTGGGCACAGATACGCAGTATTTT. This gives the protein CASSFGLGTDTQYF. The V and J segments used are TRBV27 and TRBJ2-3; no D gene can be assigned with confidence. The junction carries 8 bases between V and J, which are trimmed by 3 bases and 1 base respectively. From the cysteine up to the phenylalanine, the CDR3 has a length of 14 residues. Only the CDR3 DNA is retained, 42 bases long and in frame from the first base. The CDR1 and CDR2 encoded by the germline V gene (reference sequence) are MNHEY and SMNVEV.